Each of the 14 T cell receptor beta chains below was sequenced from the same sample in a study of cytomegalovirus exposure and HLA in healthy donors. The PCR used 60 Vbeta and 13 Jbeta primers. Sequencing used immunoSEQ multiplex PCR; TCRdb keeps in-frame clones, though not all of them. The sample consists of about 120,000 clones, roughly 86% of them appearing once. Sequences were obtained from PBMCs. The origin of the receptors is a man younger than 35 in good health and CMV-seronegative.

The chain uses TRBV5-8 and TRBJ2-3; D is perhaps TRBD2 (5 bases). V was clipped by 3 bases and J by 1 base, with 9 bases between them. Germline CDR1 and CDR2: SGHTS and YDEGEE. The CDR3 contains 14 residues. The CDR3 DNA is TGTGCCAGCAGCTCCCCGAGGGGCACAGATACGCAGTATTTT. It yields the protein CASSSPRGTDTQYF.

The rearrangement joins TRBV10-3 to TRBJ2-6; D is undetermined. Germline CDR1 ENHRY, CDR2 SYGVKD. The CDR3 loop spans 15 amino acids. Trimming cost V 3 bases and J 1 base, with 7 bases left between them. The chain's CDR3 is CAISETKSGANVLTF. CDR3 nucleotides: TGTGCCATCAGTGAAACAAAATCTGGGGCCAACGTCCTGACTTTC.

This clone appeared a few times. The genes are TRBV11-1 and TRBJ2-7; a possible D gene is TRBD1 (7 bases). The CDR3 has 15 residues. V was pared by 3 bases and J by 6 bases, with 18 bases between. Germline lookup yields CDR1 SGHAT and CDR2 FQDESV (reference sequence). CDR3 region: CASSFNQGGVGEQYF. The CDR3 DNA reads TGTGCCAGCAGCTTTAACCAGGGGGGCGTCGGCGAGCAGTACTTC.

The chain uses TRBV5-1 and TRBJ1-2; 7 bases are shared with TRBD1. Trimming cost V 0 bases and J 5 bases; bases outside gene matches: 10. The CDR3 spans 16 residues. Germline CDR1 SGHRS, CDR2 YFSETQ. This chain's CDR3 is CASSLVRTSGGYGYTF. In nucleotides, the CDR3 is TGCGCCAGCAGCTTGGTCCGAACTTCAGGGGGGTATGGCTACACCTTC.

V is TRBV18 and J is TRBJ1-3, with a weak D call TRBD1 (5 bases). CDR3 size: 18 residues. The germline CDR1 and CDR2 sequences are KGHSH and LQKENI. Trimming pared 4 bases from V and 0 bases from J, leaving 19 bases between. The CDR3 bases are TGTGCCAGCTCACTGGCGGCTCCTGTGGGGCCCTCTGGAAACACCATATATTTT. This codes for CASSLAAPVGPSGNTIYF.

The V and J genes are TRBV5-6 and TRBJ1-1; TRBD1 might be the D (6 bases). The CDR3 runs 14 residues. The V end was cut by 4 bases, the J end by 13 bases, with 23 bases between. Germline V gives CDR1 SGHDT, CDR2 YYEEEE. The CDR3 DNA follows: TGTGCCAGCAGCGGCAGGGACAAGGTGGAGGACATTTTCTTT. This sequence encodes CASSGRDKVEDIFF.

The V call is TRBV5-1, the J call TRBJ2-1, with 11 bases aligning to TRBD2. This CDR3 is built from 15 residues. Losses at the gene ends were 4 bases for V and 4 bases for J; bases not matched to a gene: 4. Germline-derived CDR1 and CDR2 are SGHRS and YFSETQ. CDR3 region: CASSPGLAGYNEQFF. Written as DNA, the CDR3 is TGCGCCAGCAGCCCTGGACTAGCGGGTTACAATGAGCAGTTCTTC.

The chain has TRBV5-1 and TRBJ2-7; D remains ambiguous. CDR3 size: 14 residues. V was trimmed by 0 bases and J by 3 bases, leaving 10 bases between them. Germline V gene sequence: CDR1 SGHRS, CDR2 YFSETQ. CDR3 protein: CASSLVAGGYEQYF. The CDR3 DNA reads TGCGCCAGCAGCTTGGTCGCCGGCGGCTACGAGCAGTACTTC. The whole variable domain, filled in from reference TRBV5-1 and TRBJ2-7, reads KAGVTQTPRYLIKTRGQQVTLSCSPISGHRSVSWYQQTPGQGLQFLFEYFSETQRNKGNFPGRFSGRQFSNSRSEMNVSTLELGDSALYLCASSLVAGGYEQYFGPGTRLTVT.

The CDR3 DNA reads as TGCAGCTGGGTATTCCCGGGAACTGAAGCTTTCTTT. Its protein is CSWVFPGTEAFF. The J gene is TRBJ1-1, the V gene TRBV29-1; D call uncertain. CDR1 and CDR2 (germline): SQVTM, ANQGSEA. The length of the CDR3 is 12 residues. Between the trimmed V and J ends, which lost 8 bases and 5 bases, there was a span of 15 bases.

The chain is built from TRBV7-2 and TRBJ1-4; possible D gene TRBD1, 5 bases. This CDR3 has 15 amino acids. Trimming stripped 1 base from V and 8 bases from J, with 14 bases between. Per germline, CDR1 SGHTA and CDR2 FQGNSA. The DNA for the CDR3 is TGTGCCAGCAGCTTAGTGGGGGGGAGAGGGGAAAAACTGTTTTTT. This translates into CASSLVGGRGEKLFF. The complete variable domain, with remaining parts taken from reference TRBV7-2 and TRBJ1-4, reads GAGVSQSPSNKVTEKGKDVELRCDPISGHTALYWYRQSLGQGLEFLIYFQGNSAPDKSGLPSDRFSAERTGGSVSTLTIQRTQQEDSAVYLCASSLVGGRGEKLFFGSGTQLSVL.

This clone was found a few times. The chain joins TRBV4-3 to TRBJ1-1, with a weak D call TRBD1 (6 bases). Deletions cut 2 bases from V and 6 bases from J, with 16 bases between. The CDR3 length is 15 residues. Looked up from germline, CDR1 is LGHNA and CDR2 is YSLEER. This CDR3 is CASSQFQGGGAEAFF. DNA for the CDR3: TGCGCCAGCAGCCAATTCCAGGGTGGGGGCGCTGAAGCTTTCTTT.

The CDR3 spells CASSFRGANTEAFF. The CDR3 nucleotides are TGTGCCAGCAGTTTCAGGGGTGCGAACACTGAAGCTTTCTTT. The chain carries TRBV27 and TRBJ1-1; the D gene is possibly TRBD1 (6 bases). The V end lost 3 bases, the J end lost 1 base, and 9 bases lay between the germline ends. Per the germline V gene, CDR1 is MNHEY and CDR2 is SMNVEV (reference sequence). This CDR3 is 14 amino acids long.

This rearrangement joins TRBV2 to TRBJ1-5; D call uncertain. CDR1 and CDR2 (germline): SNHLY, FYNNEI. The CDR3 spans 12 residues. Trimming cost V 6 bases and J 3 bases, with 6 bases left between them. The DNA of the CDR3 is TGTGCCAGCAGGGGCTTCAATCAGCCCCAGCATTTT. Translated: CASRGFNQPQHF.

Details on this clone: Different DNA sequences within this sample yield the same CDR3. This sequence joins TRBV5-6 and TRBJ1-2; TRBD1 agrees at 8 bases. Per the germline V gene, CDR1 is SGHDT and CDR2 is YYEEEE. The CDR3 runs 15 residues. The V and J ends lost 3 bases and 4 bases, in that order; junction bases with no gene match: 8. As DNA, the CDR3 is TGTGCCAGCAGCTACGGACAGGGACAGCCCTATGGCTACACCTTC. Encoded protein: CASSYGQGQPYGYTF.